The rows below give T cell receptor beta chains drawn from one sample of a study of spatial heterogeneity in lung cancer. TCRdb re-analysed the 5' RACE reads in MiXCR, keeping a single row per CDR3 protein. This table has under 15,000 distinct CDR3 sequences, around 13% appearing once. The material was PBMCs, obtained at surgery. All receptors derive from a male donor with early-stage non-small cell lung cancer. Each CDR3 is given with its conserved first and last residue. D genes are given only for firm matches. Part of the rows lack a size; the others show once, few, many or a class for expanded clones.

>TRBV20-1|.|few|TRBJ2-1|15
TGCAGTGCAAGACCCGTCTTACTGTCCTACAATGAGCAGTTCTTC
CSARPVLLSYNEQFF
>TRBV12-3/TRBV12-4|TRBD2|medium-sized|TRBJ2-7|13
TGTGCCAGCAGCCCTTACGCGGGGGGCGAGCAGTACTTC
CASSPYAGGEQYF
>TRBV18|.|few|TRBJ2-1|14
TGTGCCAGCTCTCAAACGGGACAAGACAATGAGCAGTTCTTC
CASSQTGQDNEQFF
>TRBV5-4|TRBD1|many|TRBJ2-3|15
TGTGCCAGCAGCCCCGGACAGGGGACCGCAGATACGCAGTATTTT
CASSPGQGTADTQYF
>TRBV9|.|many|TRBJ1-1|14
TGTGCCAGCAGCGTAGGGACATCGAACACTGAAGCTTTCTTT
CASSVGTSNTEAFF
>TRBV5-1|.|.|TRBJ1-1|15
TGCGCCAGCAGCTTGTCGAGATTGGGGAACACTGAAGCTTTCTTT
CASSLSRLGNTEAFF
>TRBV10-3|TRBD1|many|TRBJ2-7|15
TGTGCCATCAGTGGACCCCCCAGGGGGCGATACGAGCAGTACTTC
CAISGPPRGRYEQYF
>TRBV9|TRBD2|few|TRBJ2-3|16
TGTGCCAGCAGTCTCGGACTAGCGGGGGGGCAAGATACGCAGTATTTT
CASSLGLAGGQDTQYF
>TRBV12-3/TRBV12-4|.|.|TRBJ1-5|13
TGTGCCAGCAGTCTCCGCCTAGATCAGCCCCAGCATTTT
CASSLRLDQPQHF
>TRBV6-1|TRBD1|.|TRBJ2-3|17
TGTGCCAGCTCCCGAGCCGGGACAGGGCCTTTCACAGATACGCAGTATTTT
CASSRAGTGPFTDTQYF
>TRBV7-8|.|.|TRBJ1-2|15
TGTGCCAGCAGCTTAGGGACAGCTTCACCCTATGGCTACACCTTC
CASSLGTASPYGYTF
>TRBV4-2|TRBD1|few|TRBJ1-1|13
TGTGCCAGCACCCCAGGGGGCCGGACTGAAGCTTTCTTT
CASTPGGRTEAFF
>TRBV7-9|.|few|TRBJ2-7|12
TGTGCCAGCAGTACCGGGTCTCAGGGGCAGTACTTC
CASSTGSQGQYF
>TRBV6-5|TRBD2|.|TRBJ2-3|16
TGTGCCAGCAGTCCCCCCACAGCGGGGGGGCGCGATACGCAGTATTTT
CASSPPTAGGRDTQYF
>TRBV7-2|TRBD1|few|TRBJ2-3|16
TGTGCCAGCAGCTTACAGCCGGGACAGAGCACAGATACGCAGTATTTT
CASSLQPGQSTDTQYF
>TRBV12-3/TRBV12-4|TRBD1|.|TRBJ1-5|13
TGTGCCAGCAGACAGGGGAGCAATCAGCCCCAGCATTTT
CASRQGSNQPQHF
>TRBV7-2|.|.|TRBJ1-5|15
TGTGCCAGCAGCTGGGGAGGGACGGACAATCAGCCCCAGCATTTT
CASSWGGTDNQPQHF
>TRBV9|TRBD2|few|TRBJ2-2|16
TGTGCCAGCAGCGCTAGCGGGGGGCCCCCCACCGGGGAGCTGTTTTTT
CASSASGGPPTGELFF
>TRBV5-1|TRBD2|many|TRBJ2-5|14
TGCGCCAGCAGCCCGGACGGGGGGCAAGAGACCCAGTACTTC
CASSPDGGQETQYF
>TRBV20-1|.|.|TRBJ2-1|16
TGCAGTGCTAGCTCGACCTACAGGGCTTCCTACAATGAGCAGTTCTTC
CSASSTYRASYNEQFF
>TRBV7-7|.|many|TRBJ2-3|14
TGTGCCAGCAGCCAATTAGCGGAGTCAGATACGCAGTATTTT
CASSQLAESDTQYF
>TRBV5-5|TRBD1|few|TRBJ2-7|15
TGTGCCAGCAGCTTGGCCGGGACAGGGGAGGCCGAGCAGTACTTC
CASSLAGTGEAEQYF
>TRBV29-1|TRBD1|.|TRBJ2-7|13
TGCAGCGTTGAGCCGACAGGGGGCCTCGAGCAGTACTTC
CSVEPTGGLEQYF
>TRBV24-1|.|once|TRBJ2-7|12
TGTGCCACCAGTGATGACAAGTCCGAGCAGTACTTC
CATSDDKSEQYF
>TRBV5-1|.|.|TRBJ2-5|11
TGCGCCAGCAGCTTTCAAGAGACCCAGTACTTC
CASSFQETQYF
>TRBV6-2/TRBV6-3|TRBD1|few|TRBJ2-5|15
TGTGCCAGCAGTCCCCGGGACAGGGGATTTGAGACCCAGTACTTC
CASSPRDRGFETQYF
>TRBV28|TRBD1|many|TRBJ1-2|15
TGTGCCAGCAGTTTACTACCGGGACAGGGCTATGGCTACACCTTC
CASSLLPGQGYGYTF
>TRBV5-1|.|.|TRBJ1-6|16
TGCACCAGCAGCTCCCTAGCGGGGGGCGATAATTCACCCCTCCACTTT
CTSSSLAGGDNSPLHF
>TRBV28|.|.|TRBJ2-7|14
TGTGCCAGCAGTTTATCCCCCTCAGGCTACGAGCAGTACTTC
CASSLSPSGYEQYF
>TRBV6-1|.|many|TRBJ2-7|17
TGTGCCAGCAGTCCCCAAATCCCCGGACAGCCTATATACGAGCAGTACTTC
CASSPQIPGQPIYEQYF
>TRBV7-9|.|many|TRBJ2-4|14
TGTGCCAGCACCATTGGGGGTGCTCGGAACATTCAGTACTTC
CASTIGGARNIQYF
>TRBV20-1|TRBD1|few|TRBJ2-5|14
TGCAGTGCTAGAGATCGACAGGGGGTGGAGACCCAGTACTTC
CSARDRQGVETQYF
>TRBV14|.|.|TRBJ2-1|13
TGTGCCAGCAGAGAGGGTTGGTACAATGAGCAGTTCTTC
CASREGWYNEQFF
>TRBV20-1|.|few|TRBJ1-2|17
TGCAGTGCTAGAGATTTGGACATTGAAGGCCCGAGGGATGGCTACACCTTC
CSARDLDIEGPRDGYTF
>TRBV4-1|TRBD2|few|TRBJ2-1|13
TGCGCCAGCAGCCCCATTTGGGGGGGTGAGCAGTTCTTC
CASSPIWGGEQFF
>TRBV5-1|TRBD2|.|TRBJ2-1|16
TGCGCCAGCAGCGCCACTAGCGGGGGGGCCTACAATGAGCAGTTCTTC
CASSATSGGAYNEQFF
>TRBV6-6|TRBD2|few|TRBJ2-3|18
TGTGCCAGCAGTTACTCGTTCTTGGCGGGGGGCGCCACAGATACGCAGTATTTT
CASSYSFLAGGATDTQYF
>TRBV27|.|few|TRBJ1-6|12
TGTGCCAGCAGCCCTTATAATTCACCCCTCCACTTT
CASSPYNSPLHF
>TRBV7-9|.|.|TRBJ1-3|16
TGTGCCAGCAGCTTTGCCGAGAGGGTTTCTGGAAACACCATATATTTT
CASSFAERVSGNTIYF
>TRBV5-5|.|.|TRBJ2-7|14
TGTGCCAGCAGCTTGGGGAGCCCGACCTACGAGCAGTACTTC
CASSLGSPTYEQYF
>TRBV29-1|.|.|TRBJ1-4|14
TGCAGCGTTGAAGATGATAACAGCAGAGAAAAACTGTTTTTT
CSVEDDNSREKLFF
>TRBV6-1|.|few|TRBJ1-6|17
TGTGCCAGCAGTGAAGCGTTTAGATCTACTTTTAATTCACCCCTCCACTTT
CASSEAFRSTFNSPLHF
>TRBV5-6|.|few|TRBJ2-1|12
TGTGCCAGCAACACAGGGTATGGGGAGCAGTTCTTC
CASNTGYGEQFF